This is a list of T cell receptor beta chains from one sample in a study of response to subunit inactivated influenza vaccine. From the RT-PCR reads, TCRdb called clonotypes with MiXCR, one entry per CDR3 protein. Of 500,000 to 600,000 distinct CDR3 sequences in the sample, 10% to 15% were seen once. Sequenced material: PBMCs from blood, taken on the day of vaccination. These receptors all come from a man aged 50-59 years who received an inactivated influenza vaccine. Both conserved end residues are part of each CDR3. The D gene is left open where the match is weak. The size field is filled for only some rows; it gives once, few, many or a size class.

CDR3: CASSGDGRYGYTF; DNA: TGTGCCAGCAGTGGGGACGGTCGCTATGGCTACACCTTC; D: .; size: few; V: TRBV6-2/TRBV6-3; J: TRBJ1-2
CDR3: CASSLASGRAYNEQFF; DNA: TGTGCCAGCAGCTTAGCTAGCGGGAGGGCCTACAATGAGCAGTTCTTC; D: TRBD2; size: .; V: TRBV7-9; J: TRBJ2-1
CDR3: CAIKPGLAPDDEQFF; DNA: TGTGCCATCAAGCCGGGACTAGCCCCTGACGATGAGCAGTTCTTC; D: TRBD2; size: .; V: TRBV10-3; J: TRBJ2-1
CDR3: CASSFRDGYNEQFF; DNA: TGTGCCAGCAGCTTCCGGGACGGATACAATGAGCAGTTCTTC; D: .; size: many; V: TRBV7-8; J: TRBJ2-1
CDR3: CSATGGAGESTDTQYF; DNA: TGCAGTGCAACCGGGGGGGCGGGGGAAAGCACAGATACGCAGTATTTT; D: TRBD2; size: .; V: TRBV20-1; J: TRBJ2-3
CDR3: CASIPPAGQTGELFF; DNA: TGTGCCAGCATCCCGCCGGCAGGGCAGACCGGGGAGCTGTTTTTT; D: .; size: many; V: TRBV7-2; J: TRBJ2-2
CDR3: CASSYNQGTRRYNEQFF; DNA: TGTGCCAGCAGTTACAACCAGGGGACTAGGCGATACAATGAGCAGTTCTTC; D: TRBD2; size: .; V: TRBV6-2/TRBV6-3; J: TRBJ2-1
CDR3: CASSRVFGQGDTGELFF; DNA: TGTGCCAGCTCACGGGTGTTCGGACAGGGCGACACCGGGGAGCTGTTTTTT; D: TRBD1; size: .; V: TRBV18; J: TRBJ2-2
CDR3: CASSLVDSLNTGELFF; DNA: TGTGCCAGCAGCTTGGTAGACAGCCTAAACACCGGGGAGCTGTTTTTT; D: .; size: .; V: TRBV5-6; J: TRBJ2-2
CDR3: CASSLFHRTSPGDEQFF; DNA: TGTGCCAGCAGTTTGTTTCACCGGACTAGCCCCGGGGATGAGCAGTTCTTC; D: TRBD2; size: .; V: TRBV27; J: TRBJ2-1
CDR3: CASSVGGEQAYEQYF; DNA: TGTGCCAGCAGCGTAGGGGGGGAGCAGGCTTACGAGCAGTACTTC; D: .; size: few; V: TRBV9; J: TRBJ2-7
CDR3: CASSQERGGLETQYF; DNA: TGTGCCAGCAGCCAAGAGAGGGGGGGCCTAGAGACCCAGTACTTC; D: .; size: few; V: TRBV4-2; J: TRBJ2-5
CDR3: CASSFGQGAETQYF; DNA: TGTGCCAGCAGTTTCGGACAGGGAGCAGAGACCCAGTACTTC; D: TRBD1; size: many; V: TRBV12-3/TRBV12-4; J: TRBJ2-5
CDR3: CASSQSPILGTQYF; DNA: TGCGCCAGCAGCCAATCCCCGATACTTGGGACCCAGTACTTC; D: .; size: few; V: TRBV4-3; J: TRBJ2-5
CDR3: CASSQDFGGGVTGELFF; DNA: TGTGCCAGCAGCCAAGACTTCGGCGGGGGGGTGACCGGGGAGCTGTTTTTT; D: TRBD2; size: few; V: TRBV4-2; J: TRBJ2-2
CDR3: CASSQAREGSTGELFF; DNA: TGTGCCAGCAGCCAAGCCCGGGAGGGGTCCACCGGGGAGCTGTTTTTT; D: TRBD2; size: few; V: TRBV5-6; J: TRBJ2-2
CDR3: CASSISITGELFF; DNA: TGTGCCAGTAGTATTTCAATCACCGGGGAGCTGTTTTTT; D: .; size: once; V: TRBV18; J: TRBJ2-2
CDR3: CSAPTTGQGEIGNQPQHF; DNA: TGCAGTGCACCCACTACGGGACAGGGGGAGATTGGCAATCAGCCCCAGCATTTT; D: TRBD1; size: few; V: TRBV20-1; J: TRBJ1-5
CDR3: CASSPGRTSGGAKFF; DNA: TGTGCCAGCAGCCCAGGTAGGACTAGCGGGGGAGCGAAGTTCTTC; D: TRBD2; size: few; V: TRBV7-3; J: TRBJ2-1
CDR3: CANLGDSKLSYEQYF; DNA: TGTGCCAATTTGGGAGACAGTAAGCTATCCTACGAGCAGTACTTC; D: .; size: few; V: TRBV3-1; J: TRBJ2-7
CDR3: CASRRTDSNMETQYF; DNA: TGTGCCAGCAGGAGGACGGACAGTAATATGGAGACCCAGTACTTC; D: .; size: .; V: TRBV14; J: TRBJ2-5
CDR3: CASSLFPRGTYNEQFF; DNA: TGTGCCAGCAGTTTATTTCCCCGAGGAACCTACAATGAGCAGTTCTTC; D: .; size: many; V: TRBV27; J: TRBJ2-1
CDR3: CASSQDRHAGLRNEQFF; DNA: TGTGCCAGCAGCCAAGATCGACACGCCGGATTGAGGAATGAGCAGTTCTTC; D: .; size: few; V: TRBV3-1; J: TRBJ2-1
CDR3: CASSPWVGETDTQYF; DNA: TGCGCCAGCAGCCCCTGGGTCGGGGAGACAGATACGCAGTATTTT; D: .; size: .; V: TRBV4-1; J: TRBJ2-3
CDR3: CATSRDLYRARPGANVLTF; DNA: TGTGCCACCAGCAGAGATCTTTACAGGGCTCGGCCTGGGGCCAACGTCCTGACTTTC; D: .; size: many; V: TRBV15; J: TRBJ2-6
CDR3: CASSSRLGSTATQYF; DNA: TGTGCCAGCAGCTCAAGACTGGGTAGCACAGCTACGCAGTATTTT; D: .; size: .; V: TRBV7-8; J: TRBJ2-3
CDR3: CASRDNREGYEQYF; DNA: TGTGCCAGCAGGGACAACAGGGAGGGCTACGAGCAGTACTTC; D: .; size: .; V: TRBV7-8; J: TRBJ2-7
CDR3: CASGLQQGVNTGELFF; DNA: TGTGCCAGCGGCTTGCAACAGGGGGTAAACACCGGGGAGCTGTTTTTT; D: TRBD1; size: .; V: TRBV27; J: TRBJ2-2
CDR3: CSASRPGLGAGELFF; DNA: TGCAGTGCTAGCCGACCGGGCCTAGGGGCCGGGGAGCTGTTTTTT; D: .; size: .; V: TRBV20-1; J: TRBJ2-2
CDR3: CASSVAMEGTRYGYTF; DNA: TGTGCCAGCAGCGTGGCCATGGAAGGGACTCGTTATGGCTACACCTTC; D: .; size: few; V: TRBV9; J: TRBJ1-2
CDR3: CATSGGNTQYF; DNA: TGTGCCACCAGCGGAGGGAATACGCAGTATTTT; D: .; size: few; V: TRBV24-1; J: TRBJ2-3
CDR3: CASSDRQGGNGYTF; DNA: TGTGCCAGCAGCGACAGACAGGGAGGGAACGGCTACACCTTC; D: TRBD1; size: many; V: TRBV7-9; J: TRBJ1-2
CDR3: CASSPGQVEETQYF; DNA: TGCGCCAGCAGCCCGGGACAGGTAGAAGAGACCCAGTACTTC; D: TRBD1; size: many; V: TRBV5-1; J: TRBJ2-5
CDR3: CASSWDRTYTEAFF; DNA: TGCGCCAGCAGCTGGGACAGGACTTACACTGAAGCTTTCTTT; D: TRBD1; size: .; V: TRBV5-1; J: TRBJ1-1
CDR3: CSVLRDGEQYF; DNA: TGCAGCGTTCTCAGGGATGGAGAGCAGTACTTC; D: .; size: many; V: TRBV29-1; J: TRBJ2-7
CDR3: CASSISYHEQFF; DNA: TGTGCCAGTAGTATAAGTTACCATGAGCAGTTCTTC; D: .; size: .; V: TRBV19; J: TRBJ2-1
CDR3: CASGMIGSGETQYF; DNA: TGCGCCAGCGGAATGATTGGGAGTGGGGAGACCCAGTACTTC; D: .; size: many; V: TRBV5-1; J: TRBJ2-5
CDR3: CSARDGAPREGTQYF; DNA: TGCAGTGCTAGAGATGGGGCTCCACGGGAGGGTACGCAGTATTTT; D: TRBD2; size: .; V: TRBV20-1; J: TRBJ2-3
CDR3: CASSPEADPSTDTQYF; DNA: TGTGCCAGCAGCCCAGAAGCGGATCCTAGCACAGATACGCAGTATTTT; D: .; size: many; V: TRBV7-9; J: TRBJ2-3
CDR3: CASSLGGDYEQYF; DNA: TGCGCCAGCAGCTTGGGGGGAGACTACGAGCAGTACTTC; D: .; size: many; V: TRBV5-1; J: TRBJ2-7
CDR3: CASSFDKETQYF; DNA: TGTGCCAGCAGTTTTGACAAGGAGACCCAGTACTTC; D: .; size: .; V: TRBV12-3/TRBV12-4; J: TRBJ2-5
CDR3: CASSSVPGGGSAGELFF; DNA: TGTGCCAGCAGTTCCGTTCCCGGAGGGGGATCGGCAGGGGAGCTGTTTTTT; D: .; size: .; V: TRBV7-9; J: TRBJ2-2
CDR3: CASSLGTSGLIYQETQYF; DNA: TGTGCCAGCAGTTTAGGGACTAGCGGGTTAATTTACCAAGAGACCCAGTACTTC; D: TRBD2; size: few; V: TRBV12-3/TRBV12-4; J: TRBJ2-5
CDR3: CAWSRGLPGDEQYF; DNA: TGTGCCTGGAGCCGAGGGCTCCCAGGGGACGAGCAGTACTTC; D: .; size: .; V: TRBV30; J: TRBJ2-7
CDR3: CSARDPGVVPLHF; DNA: TGCAGTGCTAGAGATCCGGGAGTCGTACCCCTCCACTTT; D: .; size: many; V: TRBV20-1; J: TRBJ1-6
CDR3: CASSLYPSGRTSNKGEQFF; DNA: TGTGCCAGCAGCTTATATCCTAGCGGGAGAACCTCGAATAAGGGTGAGCAGTTCTTC; D: TRBD2; size: .; V: TRBV11-2; J: TRBJ2-1
CDR3: CAISDGRGLVAGAQETQYF; DNA: TGTGCCATCAGTGATGGTAGGGGGCTTGTAGCGGGAGCACAAGAGACCCAGTACTTC; D: TRBD2; size: .; V: TRBV10-3; J: TRBJ2-5
CDR3: CSAILAGRVGSYNEQFF; DNA: TGCAGTGCTATATTAGCGGGGCGGGTGGGATCCTACAATGAGCAGTTCTTC; D: TRBD2; size: many; V: TRBV20-1; J: TRBJ2-1
CDR3: CASSQGFKNEQYF; DNA: TGTGCCAGCAGTCAAGGGTTTAAGAACGAGCAGTACTTC; D: .; size: .; V: TRBV3-1; J: TRBJ2-7
CDR3: CASTPGTTNEKLFF; DNA: TGTGCCAGCACCCCCGGTACAACTAATGAAAAACTGTTTTTT; D: .; size: few; V: TRBV6-2/TRBV6-3; J: TRBJ1-4
CDR3: CASSPAGLNTEAFF; DNA: TGTGCCAGCAGTCCCGCAGGGTTGAACACTGAAGCTTTCTTT; D: .; size: .; V: TRBV27; J: TRBJ1-1
CDR3: CASRPVEWSRSYEQYF; DNA: TGTGCCAGCCGACCCGTGGAGTGGTCAAGATCCTACGAGCAGTACTTC; D: .; size: few; V: TRBV6-1; J: TRBJ2-7
CDR3: CASSSYRGTGGNQPQHF; DNA: TGTGCCAGCAGCTCATACCGAGGGACAGGGGGCAATCAGCCCCAGCATTTT; D: TRBD1; size: .; V: TRBV5-5; J: TRBJ1-5
CDR3: CASSQEGLPETQYF; DNA: TGCGCCAGCAGCCAAGAAGGGCTCCCAGAGACCCAGTACTTC; D: .; size: .; V: TRBV4-3; J: TRBJ2-5
CDR3: CASTDDGNQPQHF; DNA: TGTGCCAGCACCGATGACGGGAATCAGCCCCAGCATTTT; D: .; size: many; V: TRBV6-2/TRBV6-3; J: TRBJ1-5